Listed below are T cell receptor beta chains from one sample, sequenced in a study of T cells after yellow fever vaccination. TCRdb re-derived calls from the 5' RACE reads in MiXCR, one entry per CDR3 protein. This table has roughly 32,000 distinct CDR3 sequences, approximately 10% appearing once. Source: PBMCs, either bulk or a sorted T-cell subset (CD4+, CD8+, memory, or dextramer-sorted; not recorded which), taken more than 13 days after the first yellow fever vaccination. These TCRs come from a man aged 18 to 35 who received the YFV17D yellow fever vaccine. CDR3s include the opening cysteine and the closing phenylalanine or tryptophan. Each record gives: D gene, clone size, J gene, V gene, CDR3 protein, CDR3 DNA. D genes are given only for firm matches. Size tells how often a clone was seen (once, few, many) or the class of an expanded clone, and some rows leave it out.

>-|many|TRBJ2-2|TRBV6-2/TRBV6-3
CASSYSADENTGELFF
TGTGCCAGCAGTTACTCTGCGGACGAGAACACCGGGGAGCTGTTTTTT
>-|few|TRBJ2-2|TRBV7-6
CASSSAGETGELFF
TGTGCCAGCAGCTCCGCAGGGGAAACCGGGGAGCTGTTTTTT
>-|many|TRBJ2-1|TRBV12-3/TRBV12-4
CASSLRADEQFF
TGTGCCAGCAGTTTAAGGGCGGATGAGCAGTTCTTC
>-|many|TRBJ1-6|TRBV20-1
CSARSGRSSYNSPLHF
TGCAGTGCCCGTTCAGGACGCAGCTCCTATAATTCACCCCTCCACTTT
>-|many|TRBJ1-5|TRBV18
CASSPSQVSNQPQHF
TGTGCCAGCTCACCTTCACAGGTTAGCAATCAGCCCCAGCATTTT
>-|many|TRBJ1-1|TRBV20-1
CSARTGQSNTEAFF
TGCAGTGCTAGAACCGGACAGTCGAACACTGAAGCTTTCTTT
>-|many|TRBJ2-1|TRBV7-4
CASSLRERRSSYNEQFF
TGTGCCAGCAGCTTAAGGGAGAGACGGAGCTCCTACAATGAGCAGTTCTTC
>TRBD1|many|TRBJ2-7|TRBV29-1
CSALDRASSYEQYF
TGCAGCGCCCTGGACAGGGCGAGCTCCTACGAGCAGTACTTC
>-|many|TRBJ1-1|TRBV5-1
CASSRRGVSDTEAFF
TGCGCCAGCAGTCGAAGGGGCGTGTCGGACACTGAAGCTTTCTTT
>-|many|TRBJ1-2|TRBV20-1
CSARDSAGGNYGYTF
TGCAGTGCTAGAGATTCCGCCGGGGGCAACTATGGCTACACCTTC
>-|many|TRBJ2-2|TRBV30
CAWSYPGELFF
TGTGCCTGGAGTTATCCCGGGGAGCTGTTTTTT
>-|many|TRBJ2-5|TRBV20-1
CSARDGDYQETQYF
TGCAGTGCTAGAGATGGGGACTACCAAGAGACCCAGTACTTC
>-|many|TRBJ2-3|TRBV4-1
CASSGSPDTQYF
TGCGCCAGCAGCGGGAGTCCAGATACGCAGTATTTT
>-|many|TRBJ2-1|TRBV5-4
CASSGDNHNEQFF
TGTGCCAGCAGCGGGGACAACCACAATGAGCAGTTCTTC
>TRBD1|many|TRBJ2-3|TRBV4-2
CASSQGDRGRTDTQYF
TGTGCCAGCAGCCAAGGGGACAGGGGGCGCACAGATACGCAGTATTTT
>TRBD2|-|TRBJ2-1|TRBV3-1
CASSQILAANEQFF
TGTGCCAGCAGCCAAATACTAGCGGCCAATGAGCAGTTCTTC
>-|many|TRBJ1-2|TRBV7-2
CASSLDAGFGYGYTF
TGTGCCAGCAGCTTAGATGCGGGATTCGGCTATGGCTACACCTTC
>TRBD1|many|TRBJ1-2|TRBV7-9
CASSSRGQGRFDYGYTF
TGTGCCAGCAGCTCACGAGGACAGGGAAGGTTTGACTATGGCTACACCTTC
>-|many|TRBJ2-7|TRBV5-6
CASSGTSYEQYF
TGTGCCAGCAGCGGGACTTCCTACGAGCAGTACTTC
>TRBD2|many|TRBJ2-1|TRBV7-7
CASSPYGTSSYFFNEQFF
TGTGCCAGCAGTCCTTATGGGACTAGCTCGTACTTCTTCAATGAGCAGTTCTTC
>-|many|TRBJ1-6|TRBV7-8
CASSFSSGSYNSPLHF
TGTGCCAGCAGCTTTTCGTCAGGCTCCTATAATTCACCCCTCCACTTT
>-|many|TRBJ2-5|TRBV7-3
CASSFGSGLQETQYF
TGTGCCAGCAGCTTCGGGTCAGGATTACAAGAGACCCAGTACTTC
>TRBD2|many|TRBJ2-1|TRBV20-1
CSALTSGGAGEQFF
TGCAGTGCTTTGACTAGCGGGGGGGCGGGGGAGCAGTTCTTC
>TRBD1|many|TRBJ1-4|TRBV4-1
CASNPGTGDEKLFF
TGCGCCAGCAACCCCGGGACAGGGGATGAAAAACTGTTTTTT